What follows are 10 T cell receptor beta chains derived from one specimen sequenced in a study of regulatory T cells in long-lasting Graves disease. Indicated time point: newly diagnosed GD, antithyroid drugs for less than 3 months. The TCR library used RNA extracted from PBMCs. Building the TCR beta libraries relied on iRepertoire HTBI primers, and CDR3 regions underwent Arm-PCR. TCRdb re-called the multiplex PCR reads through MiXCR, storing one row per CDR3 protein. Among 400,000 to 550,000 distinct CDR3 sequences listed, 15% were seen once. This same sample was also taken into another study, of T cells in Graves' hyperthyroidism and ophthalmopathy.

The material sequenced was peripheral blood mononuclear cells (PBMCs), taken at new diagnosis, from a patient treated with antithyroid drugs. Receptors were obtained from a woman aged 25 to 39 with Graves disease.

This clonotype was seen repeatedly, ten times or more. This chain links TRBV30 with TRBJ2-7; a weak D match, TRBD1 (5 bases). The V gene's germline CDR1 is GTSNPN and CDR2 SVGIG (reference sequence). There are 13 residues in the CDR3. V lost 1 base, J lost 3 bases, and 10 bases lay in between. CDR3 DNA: TGTGCCTGGAGTGGCAGGGAAGACTACGAGCAGTACTTC. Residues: CAWSGREDYEQYF.

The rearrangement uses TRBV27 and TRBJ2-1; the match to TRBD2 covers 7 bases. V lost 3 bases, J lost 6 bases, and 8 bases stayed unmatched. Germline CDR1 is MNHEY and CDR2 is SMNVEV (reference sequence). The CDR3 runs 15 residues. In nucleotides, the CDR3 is TGTGCCAGCAGTTTGATGTCACTAGCGAGCAATGAGCAGTTCTTC. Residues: CASSLMSLASNEQFF.

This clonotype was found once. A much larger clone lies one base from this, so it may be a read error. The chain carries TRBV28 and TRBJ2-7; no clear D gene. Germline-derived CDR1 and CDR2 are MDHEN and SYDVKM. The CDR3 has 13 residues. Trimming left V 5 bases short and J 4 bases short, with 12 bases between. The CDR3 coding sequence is TGTGCCAGCAGTCCGTCCACCCCTTACGAGCAGTACTTC. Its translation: CASSPSTPYEQYF.

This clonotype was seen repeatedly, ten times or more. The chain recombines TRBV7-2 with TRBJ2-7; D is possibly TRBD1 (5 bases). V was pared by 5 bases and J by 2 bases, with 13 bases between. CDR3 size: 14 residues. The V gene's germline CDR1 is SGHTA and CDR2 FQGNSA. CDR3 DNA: TGTGCCAGCAGCCCGAGAATGGGGCCCTACGAGCAGTACTTC. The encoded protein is CASSPRMGPYEQYF.

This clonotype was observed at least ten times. CDR3: CASSGRSTVTDSPLHF. The CDR3 nucleotides are TGTGCCAGCAGTGGTCGGTCCACCGTCACCGATTCACCCCTCCACTTT. V and J are TRBV28 and TRBJ1-6; D ambiguous. The CDR3 is 16 residues long. Trimming shortened V by 5 bases and J by 8 bases, and 19 bases separated the two germline ends. The V gene's germline CDR1 is MDHEN and CDR2 SYDVKM.

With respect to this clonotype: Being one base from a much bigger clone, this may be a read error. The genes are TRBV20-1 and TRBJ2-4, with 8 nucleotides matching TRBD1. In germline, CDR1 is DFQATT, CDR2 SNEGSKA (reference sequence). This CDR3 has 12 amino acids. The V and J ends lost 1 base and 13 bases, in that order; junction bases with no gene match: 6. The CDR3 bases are TGCAGTGCTAGAGCAGGGGGCAATGAGCAGTACTTC. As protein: CSARAGGNEQYF.

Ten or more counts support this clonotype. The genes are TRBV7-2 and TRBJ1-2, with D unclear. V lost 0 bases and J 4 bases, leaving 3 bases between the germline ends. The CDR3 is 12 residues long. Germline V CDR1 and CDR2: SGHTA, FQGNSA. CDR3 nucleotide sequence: TGTGCCAGCAGCTTAGCGGGCTATGGCTACACCTTC. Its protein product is CASSLAGYGYTF.

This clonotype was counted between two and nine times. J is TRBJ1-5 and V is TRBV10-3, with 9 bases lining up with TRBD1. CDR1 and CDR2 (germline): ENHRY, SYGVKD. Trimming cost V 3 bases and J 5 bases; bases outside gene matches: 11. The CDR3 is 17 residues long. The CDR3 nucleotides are TGTGCCATCAGTGATAATTACGGACAGGGGAGCGATCAGCCCCAGCATTTT. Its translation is CAISDNYGQGSDQPQHF.

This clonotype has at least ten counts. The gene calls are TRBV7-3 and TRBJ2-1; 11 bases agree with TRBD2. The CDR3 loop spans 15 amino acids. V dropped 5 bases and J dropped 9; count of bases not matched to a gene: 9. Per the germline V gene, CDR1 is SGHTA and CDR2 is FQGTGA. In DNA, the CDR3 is TGTGCCAGCAGCCCTCTAGCGGGAGGCCCACCTGAGCAGTTCTTC. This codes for CASSPLAGGPPEQFF.

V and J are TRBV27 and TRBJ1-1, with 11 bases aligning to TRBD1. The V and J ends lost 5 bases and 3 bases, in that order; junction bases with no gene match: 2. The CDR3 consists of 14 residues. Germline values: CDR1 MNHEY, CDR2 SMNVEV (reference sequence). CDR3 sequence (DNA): TGTGCCAGCAGTGGACAGGGGGCCTACACTGAAGCTTTCTTT. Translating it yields CASSGQGAYTEAFF.